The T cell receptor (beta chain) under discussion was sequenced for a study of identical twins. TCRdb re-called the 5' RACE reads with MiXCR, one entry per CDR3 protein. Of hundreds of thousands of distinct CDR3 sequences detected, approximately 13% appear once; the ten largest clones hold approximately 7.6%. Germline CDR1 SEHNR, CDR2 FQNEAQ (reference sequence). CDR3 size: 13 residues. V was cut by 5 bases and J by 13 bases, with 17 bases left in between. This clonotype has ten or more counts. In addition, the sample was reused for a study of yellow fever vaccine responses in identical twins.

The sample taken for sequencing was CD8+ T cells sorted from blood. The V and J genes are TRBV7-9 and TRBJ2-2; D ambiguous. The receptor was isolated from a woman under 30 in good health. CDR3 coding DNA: TGTGCCAGCAGCAAGACGACTCCCGGTGTGCTGTTTTTT. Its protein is CASSKTTPGVLFF.